This T cell receptor beta chain was sequenced in a study of regulatory T cells in long-lasting Graves disease (dated by TCRdb to 2020 to 2023). Turning to the overall study: Newly diagnosed Graves' disease patients had taken antithyroid drugs for less than 3 months. A total of some 35 samples underwent TCR sequencing: approximately 13 from persistent and 20 from newly diagnosed Graves' disease patients. The study took place in China and was registered as a clinical trial. Persistent Graves' disease patients were compared with newly diagnosed Graves' disease patients by peripheral blood TCR sequencing and RNA sequencing. What the work shows at the level of the full study, not this receptor alone: Persistent patients shared more public clonotypes among themselves (under 3,000) than newly diagnosed patients did (approximately 970). The study examined only peripheral blood because the primary lesion, thyroid tissue, could not be accessed. The authors acknowledged the small sample size as a limitation that may reduce accuracy. Sequencing and analysis were limited to the TCR beta chain. Persistent Graves' disease patients showed lower TCR Shannon entropy and fewer highly expanded clones than newly diagnosed patients, suggesting clonal expansion.

Libraries were made using multiplex PCR. Data came from an Illumina HiSeq 4000. To build TCR beta libraries, CDR3 regions were amplified by Arm-PCR using iRepertoire HTBI primers. PCR products were gel purified before sequencing. The authors processed their data as follows. Gene usage analysis of CDR3 amino acid clonotypes relied on the 55 to 80 TRBV and fewer than 15 TRBJ segments identified across samples. COPE and FqMerger were used to merge the filtered high-quality paired reads into contigs. BLAST was used to align contigs to the IMGT TRBV, TRBD and TRBJ reference genes, and CDR3 was defined following IMGT. Clonotypes above 0.1% frequency were classified as highly expanded clones. Repertoire diversity was measured by Shannon entropy, and V-J evenness by the Gini coefficient. A clonotype found in more than one individual was treated as public. TCRdb trimmed the raw reads at Q25, called clones with MiXCR and kept productive beta chains. Rows are unified per CDR3 protein, each entry keeping the most common DNA and genes. In this record, the V and J calls reflect TCRdb's handling and not the investigators' own analysis. The sample includes roughly 400,000 distinct CDR3 sequences, with about a sixth observed a single time. Jointly, the top ten make up 23% of the sample.

This clonotype appeared many times. Its recognized antigen is unknown. Base qualities are not provided; no much larger clone lies one nucleotide away. The time point label corresponds to: newly diagnosed GD, antithyroid drugs for less than 3 months. For both TCR sequencing and RNA sequencing, RNA was extracted from PBMCs in TRIzol. The diagnosis of Graves' disease followed American Thyroid Association guidelines. Patients were recruited from an endocrinology department in Xi'an, China. Each patient gave approximately 10 milliliters of peripheral blood, collected in an EDTA anticoagulant tube. Ficoll Paque Plus density gradient separation was used to isolate PBMCs, and no further T cell sorting was performed. RNA quality was checked with an Agilent 2100 Bioanalyzer and agarose gel, and concentration with a NanoDrop 2000. The same data also contributed to another study, on T cells in Graves' hyperthyroidism and ophthalmopathy. Looking at the second paper: Stable Graves' hyperthyroidism was defined as the absence of progression to ophthalmopathy over 18 months of follow-up. Hyperthyroidism patients were newly diagnosed, with disease duration under 2 months, and aged 18 to 65 years. Exclusion was applied to patients with uncontrolled infections, other autoimmune diseases, pregnancy or lactation. Diagnoses were established on the basis of clinical symptoms, serum thyroxine and TRAb, thyroid ultrasound, and orbital computed tomography. The TCR CDR3 was subjected to a first round of RT-PCR using the HTBI primer set and the Qiagen OneStep RT-PCR kit. Most expanded thyroid clonotypes (frequency above 0.001) were also detected in blood, suggesting blood repertoires may reflect thyroid immune responses. A 13 V-J signature model separated ophthalmopathy from stable hyperthyroidism, with around 90% sensitivity and approximately 81% specificity in cross-validation and 80%/75% in testing. In validation, the model predicted progression to ophthalmopathy with about 71% sensitivity and less than 75% specificity, a median of 6.5 months before onset. TCR V-J signatures able to tell the groups apart were searched for in a discovery cohort of some 100 patients, of whom roughly 42 had Graves' ophthalmopathy and 55 to 65 had stable Graves' hyperthyroidism. Whether ophthalmopathy could be predicted prospectively was tested in an independent validation cohort made up of 18 to 20 hyperthyroidism patients plus 17 patients who later progressed to ophthalmopathy. The roughly 91 discovery patients were randomly divided into training and test sets at a 7:3 ratio. In addition, the study compared T-cell repertoires in thyroid tissue and in blood from six Graves' hyperthyroidism patients. After blood sampling, hyperthyroidism patients were treated with methimazole at a starting dose of 30 mg daily, and ophthalmopathy patients were treated with high-dose intravenous methylprednisolone. Libraries were constructed in a second round of multiplex PCR, after which size selection and purification were carried out. Libraries were sequenced paired-end with 100 bp reads on an Illumina HiSeq2000. SOAPnuke was used to process the raw data, with reads discarded if the reads contained adapters or uncalled bases, had a mean Phred below 15, or lacked an exact constant-primer or identifier match. COPE v1.2.5 was used to merge the high-quality paired reads, and each unique nucleotide sequence was defined as a clonotype. MiTCR v1.1 was used to align the clonotypes against IMGT TRBV, TRBD and TRBJ reference segments. The analysis included only V-J combinations with a frequency above 0.0001, which together covered 98% to 99.2% of the repertoires. A TCS score was defined as the ratio of F50 (clonal expansion) to E x V (chaos), with BLOSUM62-based TCRdist applied between CDR3 peptides within each V-J. Welch's t-statistics and random forest reduced roughly 500 V-J features to 13, which were used in a naive Bayes classifier (R e1071). Sample size was not statistically predetermined, and blinding of investigators to group allocation was not performed. According to the paper, TCR Vbeta CDR3 sequencing was carried out on 135 peripheral blood samples, which came from around 43 ophthalmopathy, approximately 72 hyperthyroidism and roughly 17 progressor patients.

Sequencing was performed on peripheral blood mononuclear cells (PBMCs), taken at new diagnosis, from a patient treated with antithyroid drugs. The clonotype comes from a woman in her late teens or twenties with Graves disease. Donor details come from another sample of the same person, matched by shared clones.

The DNA sequence is given as TGTGCCAGCAGCCAAGGAGAAGGGGGGGTGTTTTTT. Translated, it reads CASSQGEGGVFF. The chain is encoded by TRBV3-1 joined to TRBJ1-4, and perhaps TRBD1 as D gene, on 6 matching bases. Trimming removed 1 base from V and 15 bases from J, leaving 12 bases between the germline ends. From the cysteine through the phenylalanine, the CDR3 covers 12 amino acids. Of all the DNA, just the CDR3 is kept, 36 bases in frame from base 1. The germline V gene (reference sequence) yields LGHDT for CDR1 and YNNKEL for CDR2.